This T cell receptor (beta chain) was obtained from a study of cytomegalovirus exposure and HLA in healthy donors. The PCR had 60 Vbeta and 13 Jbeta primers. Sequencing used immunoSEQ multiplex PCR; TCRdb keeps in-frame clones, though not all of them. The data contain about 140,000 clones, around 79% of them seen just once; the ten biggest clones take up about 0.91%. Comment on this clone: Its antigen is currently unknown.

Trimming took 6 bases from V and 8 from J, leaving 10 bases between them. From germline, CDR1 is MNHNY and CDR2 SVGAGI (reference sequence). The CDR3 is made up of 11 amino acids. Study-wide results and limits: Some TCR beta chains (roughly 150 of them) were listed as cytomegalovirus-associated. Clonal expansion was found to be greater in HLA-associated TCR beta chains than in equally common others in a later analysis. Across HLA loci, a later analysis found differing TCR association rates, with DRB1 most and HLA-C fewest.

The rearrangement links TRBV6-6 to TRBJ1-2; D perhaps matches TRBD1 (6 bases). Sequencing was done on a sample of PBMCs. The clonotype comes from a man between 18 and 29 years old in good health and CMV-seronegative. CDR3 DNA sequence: TGTGCCAGCAGAACAGGGACCGGCTACACCTTC. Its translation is CASRTGTGYTF.